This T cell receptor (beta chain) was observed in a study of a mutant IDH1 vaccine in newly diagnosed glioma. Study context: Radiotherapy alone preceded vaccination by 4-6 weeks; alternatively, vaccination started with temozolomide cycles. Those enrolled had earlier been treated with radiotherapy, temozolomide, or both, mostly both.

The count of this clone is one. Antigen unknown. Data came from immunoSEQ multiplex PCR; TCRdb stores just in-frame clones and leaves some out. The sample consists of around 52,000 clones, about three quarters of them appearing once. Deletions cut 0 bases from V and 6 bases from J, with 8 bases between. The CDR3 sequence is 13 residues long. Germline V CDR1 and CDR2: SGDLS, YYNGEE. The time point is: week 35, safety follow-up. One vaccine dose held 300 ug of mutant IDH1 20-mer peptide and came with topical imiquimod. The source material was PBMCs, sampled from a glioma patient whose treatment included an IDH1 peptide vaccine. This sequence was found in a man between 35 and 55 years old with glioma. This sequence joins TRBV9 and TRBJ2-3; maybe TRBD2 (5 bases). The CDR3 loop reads CASSVDSGDTQYF. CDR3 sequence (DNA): TGTGCCAGCAGCGTAGATTCGGGGGATACGCAGTATTTT.